Each of the 19 T cell receptor beta chains below was sequenced from the same sample in a study of spatial heterogeneity in lung cancer. This sample's time point: sample taken at primary tumor resection. No cells were sorted before sequencing. The whole RNA sequenced was extracted from tumor, nontumor lung or frozen PBMC. TCRdb analysed the 5' RACE reads with MiXCR anew, one entry per CDR3 protein. The data hold about 90,000 distinct CDR3 sequences, with over 8.5% observed a single time. Sequencing used PBMCs, obtained at surgery. These receptors all come from a male donor with early-stage non-small cell lung cancer.

The chain uses TRBV5-1 and TRBJ2-7; D remains unclear. Germline V lookup: CDR1 SGHRS, CDR2 YFSETQ. The CDR3 extends over 14 amino acids. Trimming pared 4 bases from V and 8 bases from J, leaving 19 bases between. CDR3 nucleotides: TGCGCCAGCAGCAGCGACCCGGTAACATGGAAGCAGTACTTC. Residues: CASSSDPVTWKQYF.

This clonotype was detected many times. This chain joins TRBV2 and TRBJ2-7, with D possibly being TRBD2 (6 bases). The CDR3 length is 15 residues. V was cut by 11 bases and J by 5 bases, with 25 bases left in between. Per the germline V gene, CDR1 is SNHLY and CDR2 is FYNNEI. The chain's CDR3 is CASRGDALGNNEQYF. DNA of the CDR3: TGTGCCTCTCGCGGGGACGCCCTGGGAAACAACGAGCAGTACTTC.

This clonotype was detected only a few times. The V gene is TRBV6-6, the J gene TRBJ2-1; no reliable D call. V was trimmed by 1 base and J by 9 bases, leaving 4 bases between them. The CDR3 has 11 residues. CDR1 and CDR2 from the germline V gene are MNHNY and SVGAGI (reference sequence). The CDR3 protein is CASSYLAEQFF. The CDR3 DNA reads as TGTGCCAGCAGTTACTTGGCTGAGCAGTTCTTC.

The CDR3 protein is CASSISGDEQFF. In DNA form, the CDR3 reads TGCGCCAGCAGCATTAGCGGGGATGAGCAGTTCTTC. V is TRBV5-1 and J is TRBJ2-1; 8 nucleotides align to TRBD2. This CDR3 region has 12 residues. Germline CDR1 is SGHRS and CDR2 is YFSETQ. V shed 4 bases, J shed 8 bases, and the junction held 2 bases outside the gene matches.

This clonotype came up a few times. The chain has TRBV20-1 and TRBJ1-2, with TRBD1 matching 10 bases. Germline loops: CDR1 DFQATT, CDR2 SNEGSKA (reference sequence). Germline trimming cut 1 base from V and 4 bases from J; bases unmatched to any gene: 6. The CDR3 is made up of 15 amino acids. The DNA for the CDR3 is TGCAGTGCTAGAGGGGACAGGGGCGTATCCTATGGCTACACCTTC. Its protein is CSARGDRGVSYGYTF.

The rearrangement uses TRBV7-2 and TRBJ1-6, with 9 bases fitting TRBD1. Germline CDR1 is SGHTA and CDR2 is FQGNSA. The CDR3 spans 17 residues. The V gene end was trimmed by 6 bases and the J gene end by 9 bases; junction bases not matched to a gene: 15. For the CDR3, the DNA is TGTGCCAGCAGAATAATACAGGGGGCAAACTTCGGTTCACCCCTCCACTTT. This gives the protein CASRIIQGANFGSPLHF. The full variable domain, its missing parts supplied by reference TRBV7-2 and TRBJ1-6, is GAGVSQSPSNKVTEKGKDVELRCDPISGHTALYWYRQSLGQGLEFLIYFQGNSAPDKSGLPSDRFSAERTGGSVSTLTIQRTQQEDSAVYLCASRIIQGANFGSPLHFGNGTRLTVT.

The chain is built from TRBV11-1 and TRBJ2-2; D perhaps matches TRBD2 (6 bases). CDR3 size: 15 residues. CDR1 is SGHAT and CDR2 is FQDESV in the germline V gene (reference sequence). V was shortened by 5 bases and J by 2 bases, with 12 bases between the two germline ends. In DNA form, the CDR3 reads TGTGCCAGCAGCATCAGGGACTTTAACACCGGGGAGCTGTTTTTT. It yields the protein CASSIRDFNTGELFF.

V gene TRBV7-9 combines with J gene TRBJ2-7; tentative D call: TRBD2 (6 bases). Trimming left V 2 bases short and J 12 bases short, with 17 bases between. This CDR3 region has 13 residues. Germline V lookup: CDR1 SEHNR, CDR2 FQNEAQ (reference sequence). In nucleotides, the CDR3 is TGTGCCAGCAGCTTAATGGGGACTGCCCAGGGGTACTTC. Amino acid sequence: CASSLMGTAQGYF.

This chain connects TRBV29-1 to TRBJ2-2, with TRBD2 identical over 8 bases. Germline CDR1 SQVTM, CDR2 ANQGSEA. The CDR3 is made up of 14 amino acids. V was clipped by 4 bases and J by 6 bases; unmatched bases: 7. The CDR3: CSVGSGGYAGELFF. For the CDR3, the DNA is TGCAGCGTTGGAAGCGGGGGCTACGCCGGGGAGCTGTTTTTT.

V gene TRBV2 combines with J gene TRBJ2-1, with TRBD2 matching 12 bases. From germline, CDR1 is SNHLY and CDR2 FYNNEI. This CDR3 contains 16 residues. Unmatched junction bases numbered 7, after V lost 5 bases and J lost 5 bases. CDR3 in DNA: TGTGCCAGCAGTTCCCCTAGCGGGAGGGCCGACAATGAGCAGTTCTTC. Translating gives CASSSPSGRADNEQFF.

The CDR3: CSVALNRRGTEAFF. CDR3 DNA: TGCAGCGTTGCCCTAAACAGGAGGGGCACTGAAGCTTTCTTT. The V gene is TRBV29-1, the J gene TRBJ1-1, with TRBD1 as a possible D gene (5 bases). The CDR3 loop spans 14 amino acids. The V gene's germline CDR1 is SQVTM and CDR2 ANQGSEA. V dropped 4 bases and J dropped 4 bases, with 16 bases sitting between them.

The chain uses TRBV3-1 and TRBJ2-6; no reliable D call. Trimming cost V 5 bases and J 0 bases, with 8 bases left between them. From germline, CDR1 is LGHDT and CDR2 YNNKEL (reference sequence). The CDR3 is 15 residues long. The CDR3 reads CASSSYSSGANVLTF. CDR3 DNA: TGTGCCAGCAGCTCCTACAGCTCTGGGGCCAACGTCCTGACTTTC.

This rearrangement joins TRBV28 to TRBJ2-4; a weak D match, TRBD2 (5 bases). Germline V gene sequence: CDR1 MDHEN, CDR2 SYDVKM. The CDR3 consists of 15 residues. V shed 3 bases and J shed 0 bases, with 9 bases lying between them. CDR3 DNA sequence: TGTGCCAGCAGTTTCAACGGACTAGCCAAAAACATTCAGTACTTC. Amino acid sequence: CASSFNGLAKNIQYF.

This clonotype was seen ten or more times. The CDR3 is CASSQYLAGGSTGELFF. CDR3 bases: TGTGCCAGCAGCCAATACCTAGCGGGGGGCTCTACCGGGGAGCTGTTTTTT. The V gene is TRBV7-6, the J gene TRBJ2-2; 11 positions agree with TRBD2. V lost 5 bases, J lost 5 bases, and 10 bases stayed unmatched. Germline values: CDR1 SGHVS, CDR2 FNYEAQ. The CDR3 loop spans 17 amino acids.

Ten or more counts support this clonotype. The V call is TRBV29-1, the J call TRBJ2-3, with D possibly matching TRBD2 (6 bases). Germline CDR1 SQVTM, CDR2 ANQGSEA. This CDR3 region has 11 residues. The CDR3 here is CSGEEADTQYF. As DNA, the CDR3 is TGCAGTGGGGAGGAGGCAGATACGCAGTATTTT.

To note about this clonotype: Given a much more abundant clone one base away, this may be a read error. The chain has TRBV7-9 and TRBJ2-1, with TRBD1 identical over 8 bases. The CDR3 runs 12 residues. Per germline, CDR1 SEHNR and CDR2 FQNEAQ (reference sequence). CDR3 loop: CASSFDRGERLF. Written as DNA, the CDR3 is TGTGCCAGCAGCTTTGACAGGGGAGAAAGGCTCTTC.

At least ten counts were recorded for this clonotype. The chain uses TRBV6-1 and TRBJ1-6; TRBD1 is a possible D gene (6 bases). The CDR3 is made up of 15 amino acids. Trimming cost V 4 bases and J 4 bases, with 11 bases left between them. CDR1 and CDR2 (germline): MNHNS, SASEGT. The CDR3 sequence is CASSGGPQYNSPLHF. The CDR3 DNA sequence: TGTGCCAGCAGTGGGGGGCCTCAATATAATTCACCCCTCCACTTT.

The table lists this clonotype with a few counts. This sequence joins TRBV5-1 and TRBJ1-1; D unclear. V lost 4 bases, J lost 9 bases, and 13 bases lay in between. Germline-derived CDR1 and CDR2 are SGHRS and YFSETQ. The CDR3 totals 12 residues. The CDR3 loop reads CASSRDQNKAFF. The CDR3 region has the DNA TGCGCCAGCAGCCGCGATCAGAATAAAGCTTTCTTT.

The CDR3 protein is CARNPRAARACSGANVLTF. CDR3 in DNA: TGTGCCAGAAACCCCCGGGCGGCTAGGGCTTGCTCTGGGGCCAACGTCCTGACTTTC. The chain joins TRBV6-1 to TRBJ2-6; no definite D call. Germline loops: CDR1 MNHNS, CDR2 SASEGT. The CDR3 is 19 amino acids. V gave up 9 bases and J gave up 0 bases, with 24 bases separating them.